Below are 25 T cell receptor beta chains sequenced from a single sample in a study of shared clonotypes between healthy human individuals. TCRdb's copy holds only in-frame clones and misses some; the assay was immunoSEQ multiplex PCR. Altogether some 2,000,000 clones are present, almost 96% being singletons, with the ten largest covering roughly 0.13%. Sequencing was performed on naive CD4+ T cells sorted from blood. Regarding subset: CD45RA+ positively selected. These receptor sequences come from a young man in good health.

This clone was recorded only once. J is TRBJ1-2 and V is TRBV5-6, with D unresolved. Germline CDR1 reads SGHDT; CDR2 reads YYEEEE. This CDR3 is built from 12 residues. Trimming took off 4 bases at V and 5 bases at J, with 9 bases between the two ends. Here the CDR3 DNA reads TGTGCCAGCAGCCCCGGACGGTATGGCTACACCTTC. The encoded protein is CASSPGRYGYTF.

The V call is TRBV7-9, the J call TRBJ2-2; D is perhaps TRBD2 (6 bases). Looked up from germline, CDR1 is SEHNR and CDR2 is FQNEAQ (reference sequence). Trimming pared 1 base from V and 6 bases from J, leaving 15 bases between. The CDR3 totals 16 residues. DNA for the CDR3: TGTGCCAGCAGCTTAGGGCGGGACGGGCCCGCCGGGGAGCTGTTTTTT. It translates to CASSLGRDGPAGELFF.

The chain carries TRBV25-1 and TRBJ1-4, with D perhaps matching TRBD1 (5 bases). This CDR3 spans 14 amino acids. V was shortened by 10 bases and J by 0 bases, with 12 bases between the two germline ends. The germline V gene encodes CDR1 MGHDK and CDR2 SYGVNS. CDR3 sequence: CAIRWGATNEKLFF. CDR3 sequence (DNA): TGTGCCATCCGCTGGGGGGCAACTAATGAAAAACTGTTTTTT. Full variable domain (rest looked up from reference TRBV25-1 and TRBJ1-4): EADIYQTPRYLVIGTGKKITLECSQTMGHDKMYWYQQDPGMELHLIHYSYGVNSTEKGDLSSESTVSRIRTEHFPLTLESARPSHTSQYLCAIRWGATNEKLFFGSGTQLSVL.

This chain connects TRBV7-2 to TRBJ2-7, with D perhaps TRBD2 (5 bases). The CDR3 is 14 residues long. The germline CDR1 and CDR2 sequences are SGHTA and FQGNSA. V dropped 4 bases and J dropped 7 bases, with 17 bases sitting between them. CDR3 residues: CASSSDPGRGEQYF. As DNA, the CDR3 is TGTGCCAGCAGCTCGGACCCGGGCCGCGGGGAGCAGTACTTC.

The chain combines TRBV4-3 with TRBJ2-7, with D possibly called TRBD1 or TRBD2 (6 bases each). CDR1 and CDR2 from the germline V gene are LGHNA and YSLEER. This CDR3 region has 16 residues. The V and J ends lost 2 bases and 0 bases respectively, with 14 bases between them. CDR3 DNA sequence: TGCGCCAGCAGCCAACAGGGGCAGGGAGGCTCCTACGAGCAGTACTTC. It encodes CASSQQGQGGSYEQYF.

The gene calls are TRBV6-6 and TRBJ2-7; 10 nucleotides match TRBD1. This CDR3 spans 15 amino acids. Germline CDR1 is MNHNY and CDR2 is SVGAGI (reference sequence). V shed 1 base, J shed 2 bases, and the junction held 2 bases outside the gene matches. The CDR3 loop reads CASSYWDRGTYEQYF. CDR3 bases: TGTGCCAGCAGTTACTGGGACAGGGGAACCTACGAGCAGTACTTC.

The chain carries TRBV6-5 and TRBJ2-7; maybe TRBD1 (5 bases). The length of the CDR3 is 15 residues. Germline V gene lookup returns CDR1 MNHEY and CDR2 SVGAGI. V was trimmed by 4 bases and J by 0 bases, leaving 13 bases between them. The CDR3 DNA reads TGTGCCAGCAGTTTTGACAGTCACACCTCCTACGAGCAGTACTTC. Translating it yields CASSFDSHTSYEQYF.

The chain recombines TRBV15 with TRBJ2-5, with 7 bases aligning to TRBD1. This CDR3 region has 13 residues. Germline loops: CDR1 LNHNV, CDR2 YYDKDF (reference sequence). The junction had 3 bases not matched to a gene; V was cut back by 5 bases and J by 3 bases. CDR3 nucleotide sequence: TGTGCCACCAGCTACGGACAGGAAGAGACCCAGTACTTC. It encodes CATSYGQEETQYF. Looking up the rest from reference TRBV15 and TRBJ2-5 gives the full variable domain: DAMVIQNPRYQVTQFGKPVTLSCSQTLNHNVMYWYQQKSSQAPKLLFHYYDKDFNNEADTPDNFQSRRPNTSFCFLDIRSPGLGDTAMYLCATSYGQEETQYFGPGTRLLVL.

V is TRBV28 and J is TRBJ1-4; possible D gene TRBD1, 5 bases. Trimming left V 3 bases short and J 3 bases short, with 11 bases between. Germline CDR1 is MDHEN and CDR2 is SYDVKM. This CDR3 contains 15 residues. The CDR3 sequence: CASSFSGPPNEKLFF. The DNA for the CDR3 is TGTGCCAGCAGTTTCTCGGGGCCTCCTAATGAAAAACTGTTTTTT.

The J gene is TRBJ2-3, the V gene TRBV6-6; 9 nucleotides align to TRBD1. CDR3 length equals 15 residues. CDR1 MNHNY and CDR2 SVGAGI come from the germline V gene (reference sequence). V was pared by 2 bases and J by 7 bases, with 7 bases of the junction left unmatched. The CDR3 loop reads CASSYPGQGSNTQYF. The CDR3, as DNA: TGTGCCAGCAGTTACCCGGGACAGGGTTCAAATACGCAGTATTTT.

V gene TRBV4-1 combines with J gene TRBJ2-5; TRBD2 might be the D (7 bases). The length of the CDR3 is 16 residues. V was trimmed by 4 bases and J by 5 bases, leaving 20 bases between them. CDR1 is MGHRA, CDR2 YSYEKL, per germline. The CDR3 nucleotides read TGCGCCAGCAGCCCAAAAGGCGGGGGCTACGGGGAGACCCAGTACTTC. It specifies CASSPKGGGYGETQYF.

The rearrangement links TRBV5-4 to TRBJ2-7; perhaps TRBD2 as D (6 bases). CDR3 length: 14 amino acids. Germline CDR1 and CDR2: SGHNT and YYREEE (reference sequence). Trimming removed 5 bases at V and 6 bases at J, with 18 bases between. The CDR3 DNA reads TGTGCCAGCAGTCGCTCCGGGGGTAACATCGAGCAGTACTTC. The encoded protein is CASSRSGGNIEQYF.

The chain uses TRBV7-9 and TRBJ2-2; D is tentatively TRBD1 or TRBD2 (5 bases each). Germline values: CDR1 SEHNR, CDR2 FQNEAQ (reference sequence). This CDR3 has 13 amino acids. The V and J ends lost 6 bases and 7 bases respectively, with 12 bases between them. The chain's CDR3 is CASSLGENGELFF. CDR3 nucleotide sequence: TGTGCCAGCAGTCTAGGGGAGAACGGGGAGCTGTTTTTT.

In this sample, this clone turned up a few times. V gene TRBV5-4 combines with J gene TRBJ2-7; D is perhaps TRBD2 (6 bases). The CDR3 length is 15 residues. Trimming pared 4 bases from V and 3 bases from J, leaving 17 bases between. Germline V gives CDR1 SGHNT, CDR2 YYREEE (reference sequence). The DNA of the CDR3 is TGTGCCAGCAGCCGGGGCGGGGCGGGCGACTACGAGCAGTACTTC. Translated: CASSRGGAGDYEQYF. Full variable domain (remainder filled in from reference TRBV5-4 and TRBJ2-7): ETGVTQSPTHLIKTRGQQVTLRCSSQSGHNTVSWYQQALGQGPQFIFQYYREEENGRGNFPPRFSGLQFPNYSSELNVNALELDDSALYLCASSRGGAGDYEQYFGPGTRLTVT.

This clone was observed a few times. CDR3 sequence reads: CASSLGSSGYEQYF. In DNA form, the CDR3 reads TGCGCCAGCAGCTTGGGTAGTAGCGGCTACGAGCAGTACTTC. The chain is built from TRBV5-1 and TRBJ2-7; D possibly corresponds to TRBD2 (6 bases). Germline CDR1 and CDR2: SGHRS and YFSETQ. The CDR3 has 14 amino acids. V was pared by 0 bases and J by 3 bases, with 10 bases between.

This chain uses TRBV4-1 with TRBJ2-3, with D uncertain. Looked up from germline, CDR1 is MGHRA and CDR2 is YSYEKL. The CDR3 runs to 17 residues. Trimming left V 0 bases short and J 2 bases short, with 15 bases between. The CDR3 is CASSQEVGLLPTDTQYF. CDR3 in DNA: TGCGCCAGCAGCCAAGAGGTGGGCCTACTGCCCACAGATACGCAGTATTTT.

CDR3 coding DNA: TGCGCCAGCAGCCAAGAAAATCCGAGCGGGAGCTACGAGCAGTACTTC. Its protein product is CASSQENPSGSYEQYF. V gene TRBV4-3 combines with J gene TRBJ2-7, with 8 bases that match TRBD2. The CDR3 is made up of 16 amino acids. CDR1 LGHNA and CDR2 YSLEER come from the germline V gene. The junction had 7 bases not matched to a gene; V was cut back by 0 bases and J by 3 bases.

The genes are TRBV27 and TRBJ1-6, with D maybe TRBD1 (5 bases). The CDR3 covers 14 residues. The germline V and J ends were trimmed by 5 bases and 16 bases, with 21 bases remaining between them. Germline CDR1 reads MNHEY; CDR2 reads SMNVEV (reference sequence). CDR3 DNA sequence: TGTGCCAGCAGTGAAAACCGGGGCCGGGGAGGACTCCACTTT. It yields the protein CASSENRGRGGLHF.

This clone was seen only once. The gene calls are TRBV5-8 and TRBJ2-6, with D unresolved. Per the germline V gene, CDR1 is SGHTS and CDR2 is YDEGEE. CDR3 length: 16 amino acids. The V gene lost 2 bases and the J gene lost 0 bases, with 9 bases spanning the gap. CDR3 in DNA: TGTGCCAGCAGCTTCCGCAGAAACTCTGGGGCCAACGTCCTGACTTTC. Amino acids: CASSFRRNSGANVLTF.

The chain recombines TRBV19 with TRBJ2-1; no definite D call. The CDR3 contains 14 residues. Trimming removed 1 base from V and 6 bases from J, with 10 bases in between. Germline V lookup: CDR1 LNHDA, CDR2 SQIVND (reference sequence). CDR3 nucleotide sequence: TGTGCCAGTAGTATAGGGCTGATCACCAATGAGCAGTTCTTC. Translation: CASSIGLITNEQFF.

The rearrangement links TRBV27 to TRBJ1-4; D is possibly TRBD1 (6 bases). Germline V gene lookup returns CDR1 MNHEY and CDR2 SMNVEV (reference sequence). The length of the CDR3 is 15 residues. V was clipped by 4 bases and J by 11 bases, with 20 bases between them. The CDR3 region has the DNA TGTGCCAGCAGTTCAGACAGGACCCTCTATGGCAAACTGTTTTTT. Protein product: CASSSDRTLYGKLFF.

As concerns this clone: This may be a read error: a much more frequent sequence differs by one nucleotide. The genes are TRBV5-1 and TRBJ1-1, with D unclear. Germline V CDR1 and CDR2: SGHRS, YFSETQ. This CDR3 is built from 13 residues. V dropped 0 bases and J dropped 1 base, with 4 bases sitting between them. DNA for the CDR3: TGCGCCAGCAGCTTGGACGAGAACACTGAAGCTTTCTTT. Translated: CASSLDENTEAFF. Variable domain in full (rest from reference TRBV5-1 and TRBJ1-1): KAGVTQTPRYLIKTRGQQVTLSCSPISGHRSVSWYQQTPGQGLQFLFEYFSETQRNKGNFPGRFSGRQFSNSRSEMNVSTLELGDSALYLCASSLDENTEAFFGQGTRLTVV.

CDR3 amino acids: CATSREDRAYEQYF. As DNA, the CDR3 is TGTGCCACCAGCAGAGAGGACAGGGCCTACGAGCAGTACTTC. The chain carries TRBV15 and TRBJ2-7, with TRBD1 matching over 8 bases. This CDR3 region has 14 residues. V gave up 0 bases and J gave up 2 bases; unmatched junction bases: 0. Germline loops: CDR1 LNHNV, CDR2 YYDKDF (reference sequence).

The CDR3 DNA is TGCGCCAGCAGCTTGGTAGGACAGGGGGTAAATGAGCAGTTCTTC. Its protein product is CASSLVGQGVNEQFF. The chain uses TRBV5-1 and TRBJ2-1, with 10 nucleotides matching TRBD1. V shed 0 bases, J shed 7 bases, and the junction held 4 bases outside the gene matches. CDR3 length equals 15 residues. CDR1 is SGHRS, CDR2 YFSETQ, per germline.

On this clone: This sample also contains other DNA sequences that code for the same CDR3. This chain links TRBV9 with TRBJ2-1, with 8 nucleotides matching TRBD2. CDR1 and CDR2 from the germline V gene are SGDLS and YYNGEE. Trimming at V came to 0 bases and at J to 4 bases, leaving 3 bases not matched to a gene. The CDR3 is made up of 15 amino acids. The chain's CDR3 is CASSVETSGYNEQFF. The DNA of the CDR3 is TGTGCCAGCAGCGTAGAAACTAGCGGTTACAATGAGCAGTTCTTC.